Following are 8 T cell receptor beta chains from one sample sequenced in a study of cytomegalovirus exposure and HLA in healthy donors. Some clones are missing from TCRdb's copy, which holds only in-frame ones; the method was immunoSEQ multiplex PCR. The sample lists approximately 90,000 clones; 96% were seen once. Source material: PBMCs. These receptors originate from a man aged 18 to 30 in good health and CMV-seronegative.

This chain links TRBV10-3 with TRBJ2-2, with 8 bases fitting TRBD2. Looked up from germline, CDR1 is ENHRY and CDR2 is SYGVKD. CDR3 size: 15 residues. J lost 6 bases, V lost 10 bases, and 13 bases had no gene match. The CDR3: CASGRVAGSAGELFF. CDR3 DNA: TGTGCCAGCGGGCGGGTAGCGGGAAGTGCCGGGGAGCTGTTTTTT.

This chain connects TRBV7-9 to TRBJ2-7; the match to TRBD1 covers 9 bases. The germline gives CDR1 SEHNR, CDR2 FQNEAQ (reference sequence). The CDR3 loop spans 15 amino acids. The J segment lost 9 bases and the V segment lost 5 bases, leaving 14 bases of the junction unmatched. CDR3 coding DNA: TGTGCCAGCAGCGTAACCGGGACAGGGTGGGTCGGGCAGTACTTC. This codes for CASSVTGTGWVGQYF.

This CDR3 reads CASSLSEAGDADTQYF. The CDR3 region has the DNA TGTGCCAGCAGTTTATCGGAGGCGGGAGATGCAGATACGCAGTATTTT. The chain joins TRBV27 to TRBJ2-3, with 7 positions matching TRBD2. This CDR3 has 16 residues. The V segment lost 0 bases and the J segment 4 bases; nucleotides outside the gene matches: 7. CDR1 and CDR2 from the germline V gene are MNHEY and SMNVEV (reference sequence).

The chain couples TRBV7-2 to TRBJ1-2; TRBD1 agrees at 8 bases. This CDR3 is 16 amino acids long. Germline CDR1 is SGHTA and CDR2 is FQGNSA. The ends lost 5 bases at V and 2 bases at J; junction bases unmatched: 10. CDR3 DNA sequence: TGTGCCAGCAGCCCTAGGGCCCAGGGGGCGAACTATGGCTACACCTTC. Protein: CASSPRAQGANYGYTF.

The chain couples TRBV18 to TRBJ2-2, with D possibly TRBD1 on 6 matching bases. In germline, CDR1 is KGHSH, CDR2 LQKENI. The germline V and J ends were trimmed by 5 bases and 0 bases, with 19 bases remaining between them. The CDR3 has 18 residues. The chain's CDR3 is CASSTLGGAASNTGELFF. The CDR3 coding sequence is TGTGCCAGCTCAACTTTAGGGGGTGCTGCCTCGAACACCGGGGAGCTGTTTTTT.

This clone has only one observation. The chain combines TRBV14 with TRBJ1-2, with 10 bases identical to TRBD1. The CDR3 length is 15 residues. The germline V gene has CDR1 SGHDN and CDR2 FVKESK. V gave up 1 base and J gave up 4 bases; unmatched junction bases: 3. CDR3 DNA: TGTGCCAGCAGCCAAGTAGGGACAGGGGTCTATGGCTACACCTTC. Protein: CASSQVGTGVYGYTF.

The V call is TRBV13, the J call TRBJ2-5; a weak D match, TRBD2 (6 bases). This CDR3 is 16 amino acids long. V was pared by 5 bases and J by 7 bases, with 23 bases between. The germline V gene encodes CDR1 PRHDT and CDR2 FYEKMQ (reference sequence). Written as DNA, the CDR3 is TGTGCCAGCAGCCATAGTAGGGACTTTAACGTAGGGACCCAGTACTTC. Amino acids: CASSHSRDFNVGTQYF.

V is TRBV9 and J is TRBJ1-2; no definite D call. The CDR3 runs 15 residues. V gave up 2 bases and J gave up 8 bases, with 19 bases separating them. Germline loops: CDR1 SGDLS, CDR2 YYNGEE. DNA of the CDR3: TGTGCCAGCAGCGTTACCCAGAGGCAATTGGAAGGCTACACCTTC. Protein sequence: CASSVTQRQLEGYTF.